Presented here are 22 T cell receptor beta chains from one specimen sequenced in a study of T cell responses to AZD1222 COVID-19 vaccine. Assay used: immunoSEQ multiplex PCR; TCRdb lists only in-frame clones, some missing. The data contain tens of thousands of clones, approximately 90% of them singletons. The input for sequencing was peripheral blood, taken 28 days after the second AZD1222 dose. The receptors were sampled from an adult who received the AZD1222 COVID-19 vaccine.

The chain has TRBV10-2 and TRBJ2-3; D is uncertain. Trimming cost V 7 bases and J 1 base, with 15 bases left between them. Germline V gives CDR1 WSHSY, CDR2 SAAADI. This CDR3 region has 15 residues. This CDR3 is CASTGLDRGTDTQYF. As DNA, the CDR3 is TGCGCCAGCACCGGGCTGGATCGCGGCACAGATACGCAGTATTTT.

This CDR3 reads CASSLEGQFHSGNTIYF. The CDR3 region has the DNA TGCGCCAGCAGCTTGGAAGGACAGTTCCACTCTGGAAACACCATATATTTT. The V call is TRBV5-1, the J call TRBJ1-3; possibly TRBD1 for D (6 bases). The CDR3 sequence is 17 residues long. Germline CDR1 is SGHRS and CDR2 is YFSETQ. V was clipped by 0 bases and J by 0 bases, with 13 bases between them. The whole variable domain, filled in from reference TRBV5-1 and TRBJ1-3, reads KAGVTQTPRYLIKTRGQQVTLSCSPISGHRSVSWYQQTPGQGLQFLFEYFSETQRNKGNFPGRFSGRQFSNSRSEMNVSTLELGDSALYLCASSLEGQFHSGNTIYFGEGSWLTVV.

The rearrangement joins TRBV10-2 to TRBJ2-7; 9 bases fit TRBD1. The germline V gene encodes CDR1 WSHSY and CDR2 SAAADI. The CDR3 contains 12 residues. V lost 8 bases to trimming and J lost 2 bases; unmatched junction nucleotides: 1. In DNA, the CDR3 is TGCGCCAGCCGACAGGGGGCCTACGAGCAGTACTTC. This codes for CASRQGAYEQYF.

This sequence joins TRBV30 and TRBJ1-2, with no clear D. V lost 3 bases to trimming and J lost 8 bases, with 10 bases between them. CDR1 GTSNPN and CDR2 SVGIG come from the germline V gene (reference sequence). CDR3 length equals 11 residues. CDR3 region: CAWSPTGGYTF. The CDR3 region has the DNA TGTGCCTGGAGCCCCACTGGAGGCTACACCTTC.

CDR3 sequence (DNA): TGTGCCAGCAGCCAAGATGACAGGTCCTATGGCTACACCTTC. Translating gives CASSQDDRSYGYTF. This chain uses TRBV3-1 (or the pseudogene TRBV3-2) with TRBJ1-2; a possible D gene is TRBD1 (6 bases). This CDR3 has 14 amino acids. Trimming stripped 0 bases from V and 4 bases from J, with 9 bases between. The germline V gene encodes CDR1 LGHDT and CDR2 YNNKEL (reference sequence).

The table lists this clone with a few counts. The CDR3 loop reads CASSYGTSGGPETQYF. The CDR3 DNA reads TGTGCCAGCAGTTACGGGACTAGCGGGGGGCCGGAGACCCAGTACTTC. This chain uses TRBV6-5 with TRBJ2-5; 15 nucleotides line up with TRBD2. The CDR3 runs to 16 residues. V was pared by 2 bases and J by 5 bases, with 3 bases of the junction left unmatched. Per germline, CDR1 MNHEY and CDR2 SVGAGI.

The J gene is TRBJ2-5, the V gene TRBV19; TRBD2 agrees at 10 bases. V gave up 5 bases and J gave up 1 base; unmatched junction bases: 4. Germline CDR1 is LNHDA and CDR2 is SQIVND (reference sequence). This CDR3 region has 15 residues. Here the CDR3 DNA reads TGTGCCAGTAGTCCAATAGCGGGGGGCCAAGAGACCCAGTACTTC. Its translation is CASSPIAGGQETQYF.

The J gene is TRBJ1-1, the V gene TRBV7-3, with a weak D call TRBD1 (5 bases). The CDR3 totals 15 residues. V lost 1 base to trimming and J lost 3 bases, with 12 bases between them. Looked up from germline, CDR1 is SGHTA and CDR2 is FQGTGA. The CDR3 bases are TGTGCCAGCAGCTTAATAGGGGCCGGGGACACTGAAGCTTTCTTT. Protein sequence: CASSLIGAGDTEAFF.

This clone was recorded only once. V gene TRBV28 combines with J gene TRBJ2-7, with unresolved D. The CDR3 runs 12 residues. From germline, CDR1 is MDHEN and CDR2 SYDVKM. Trimming took 6 bases from V and 2 from J, leaving 8 bases between them. CDR3 sequence reads: CASSPNTYEQYF. CDR3 sequence (DNA): TGTGCCAGCAGCCCCAATACCTACGAGCAGTACTTC.

This clone was recorded once. The chain recombines TRBV7-8 with TRBJ1-5; D is unclear. Germline assignment: CDR1 SGHVS and CDR2 FQNEAQ. V dropped 3 bases and J dropped 6 bases, with 12 bases sitting between them. The CDR3 is made up of 14 amino acids. The CDR3 here is CASSFGDYSQPQHF. The CDR3 bases are TGTGCCAGCAGCTTTGGGGATTATAGTCAGCCCCAGCATTTT.

The CDR3 here is CASSYSLTVLDAFF. The CDR3, as DNA: TGTGCCAGCAGTTACTCTCTGACAGTCCTGGATGCTTTCTTT. This sequence joins TRBV6-8 and TRBJ1-1, with D tentatively TRBD1 (5 bases). The CDR3 has 14 amino acids. Germline V gene sequence: CDR1 MNHGY, CDR2 SAAAGT. Trimming shortened V by 0 bases and J by 11 bases, and 16 bases separated the two germline ends.

V usage is TRBV9 and J usage is TRBJ1-6; no clear D gene. V was clipped by 0 bases and J by 7 bases, with 8 bases between them. The CDR3 has 14 residues. Germline V CDR1 and CDR2: SGDLS, YYNGEE. The DNA for the CDR3 is TGTGCCAGCAGCGTAGGACGGCTAAATTCACCCCTCCACTTT. Translating it yields CASSVGRLNSPLHF. Full variable domain (missing parts from reference TRBV9 and TRBJ1-6): DSGVTQTPKHLITATGQRVTLRCSPRSGDLSVYWYQQSLDQGLQFLIQYYNGEERAKGNILERFSAQQFPDLHSELNLSSLELGDSALYFCASSVGRLNSPLHFGNGTRLTVT.

J is TRBJ1-2 and V is TRBV3-1 (or the pseudogene TRBV3-2), with D possibly being TRBD1 (5 bases). This CDR3 region has 13 residues. V lost 7 bases and J lost 0, with 9 bases in between. The germline gives CDR1 LGHDT, CDR2 YNNKEL (reference sequence). DNA for the CDR3: TGTGCCAGCACCCAGGGAGCTAACTATGGCTACACCTTC. Translating gives CASTQGANYGYTF.

The chain carries TRBV27 and TRBJ2-3, with 11 bases lining up with TRBD2. Unmatched junction bases numbered 6, after V lost 7 bases and J lost 0 bases. The CDR3 length is 16 residues. Germline CDR1 reads MNHEY; CDR2 reads SMNVEV (reference sequence). CDR3 residues: CASTRLAGSSTDTQYF. CDR3 DNA sequence: TGTGCCAGCACCCGACTAGCGGGATCTAGCACAGATACGCAGTATTTT.

The chain recombines TRBV30 with TRBJ1-5, with TRBD1 matching over 8 bases. The CDR3 sequence is 14 residues long. The V segment lost 0 bases and the J segment 8 bases; nucleotides outside the gene matches: 6. Germline V lookup: CDR1 GTSNPN, CDR2 SVGIG (reference sequence). Here the CDR3 reads CAWSVGQGAKPQHF. The CDR3 nucleotides read TGTGCCTGGAGTGTCGGGCAGGGGGCAAAGCCCCAGCATTTT.

This chain connects TRBV2 to TRBJ2-5; D may be TRBD1 (6 bases). The CDR3 consists of 15 residues. V was cut by 1 base and J by 5 bases, with 14 bases left in between. Germline V gives CDR1 SNHLY, CDR2 FYNNEI. For the CDR3, the DNA is TGTGCCAGCAGTGAAGAGGGATCAAGGGGGGAGACCCAGTACTTC. Its protein is CASSEEGSRGETQYF.

CDR3 DNA sequence: TGTGCCTGGAGTAACGGGGTTAGCACAGATACGCAGTATTTT. Translating gives CAWSNGVSTDTQYF. V is TRBV30 and J is TRBJ2-3, with D maybe TRBD2 (5 bases). V was clipped by 2 bases and J by 0 bases, with 9 bases between them. There are 14 residues in the CDR3. In germline, CDR1 is GTSNPN, CDR2 SVGIG (reference sequence).

The chain joins TRBV3-1 (or the pseudogene TRBV3-2) to TRBJ1-2, with 9 bases fitting TRBD1. The CDR3 covers 15 residues. Germline V gene lookup returns CDR1 LGHDT and CDR2 YNNKEL (reference sequence). V trimming: 1 base; J trimming: 8 bases; junction bases outside the gene matches: 8. CDR3 nucleotide sequence: TGTGCCAGCAGCCAAGGGTGGACAGGGGTAAAGGGCTACACCTTC. Translated, it gives CASSQGWTGVKGYTF.

This chain uses TRBV18 with TRBJ2-2, with D hard to call. The CDR3 has 15 amino acids. CDR1 KGHSH and CDR2 LQKENI come from the germline V gene. Trimming cost V 3 bases and J 4 bases, with 12 bases left between them. CDR3 nucleotides: TGTGCCAGCTCACCGGGAAGGGCCGGCACCGGGGAGCTGTTTTTT. Encoded protein: CASSPGRAGTGELFF.

The rearrangement links TRBV7-7 to TRBJ1-4; D might be TRBD1 (6 bases). Trimming pared 5 bases from V and 4 bases from J, leaving 14 bases between. CDR3 length: 15 amino acids. The V gene's germline CDR1 is SSHAT and CDR2 FNYEAQ (reference sequence). CDR3 protein: CASSTYRVFNEKLFF. The CDR3 nucleotides read TGTGCCAGCAGCACCTACAGGGTGTTTAATGAAAAACTGTTTTTT.

The chain links TRBV19 to TRBJ1-6, with D perhaps matching TRBD1 (6 bases). Trimming took off 5 bases at V and 2 bases at J, with 7 bases between the two ends. This CDR3 is built from 14 residues. From germline, CDR1 is LNHDA and CDR2 SQIVND (reference sequence). DNA for the CDR3: TGTGCCAGTAGTCGGACAGCCTATAATTCACCCCTCCACTTT. Encoded protein: CASSRTAYNSPLHF.

CDR3 amino acids: CASSLTAPSRNTEAFF. In DNA form, the CDR3 reads TGTGCCAGCAGCTTAACCGCCCCGTCTAGGAACACTGAAGCTTTCTTT. The chain links TRBV7-3 to TRBJ1-1; no clear D gene. V lost 0 bases and J lost 1, with 12 bases in between. CDR1 and CDR2 (germline): SGHTA, FQGTGA. This CDR3 has 16 residues.